A single sample is the source of the 3 T cell receptor beta chains below, sequenced in a study of cytomegalovirus exposure and HLA in healthy donors. It was with 60 Vbeta and 13 Jbeta primers that the PCR ran. TCRdb's table, derived via immunoSEQ multiplex PCR, lists solely in-frame clones and lacks some. The table lists about 140,000 clones, 80% of them singletons. Specimen: PBMCs. The source of these receptors is a man aged 35 to 55 in good health and CMV-seronegative.

This chain joins TRBV30 and TRBJ2-7; D possibly corresponds to TRBD2 (6 bases). CDR3 length: 16 amino acids. V lost 2 bases and J 0 bases, leaving 17 bases between the germline ends. The V gene's germline CDR1 is GTSNPN and CDR2 SVGIG (reference sequence). The CDR3 DNA follows: TGTGCCTGGAGTCGACCCGGGACTTTCGGCTCCTACGAGCAGTACTTC. Translating gives CAWSRPGTFGSYEQYF.

The V gene is TRBV4-3, the J gene TRBJ1-1, with 8 positions matching TRBD1. This CDR3 is built from 16 residues. Germline CDR1 is LGHNA and CDR2 is YSLEER. Trimming at V came to 0 bases and at J to 6 bases, leaving 9 bases not matched to a gene. CDR3 DNA: TGCGCCAGCAGCCAAGATCGGGGGCAGGGGGCATCTGAAGCTTTCTTT. Translating it yields CASSQDRGQGASEAFF.

The chain has TRBV7-6 and TRBJ2-7; D is possibly TRBD2 (7 bases). Germline CDR1 SGHVS, CDR2 FNYEAQ. Trimming took off 1 base at V and 9 bases at J, with 13 bases between the two ends. The CDR3 spans 13 residues. The CDR3 loop reads CASSLGTGGGQYF. The DNA for the CDR3 is TGTGCCAGCAGCTTAGGGACGGGGGGCGGGCAGTACTTC.